This T cell receptor beta chain originates from a study of blood T cell repertoires in COVID-19. V lost 4 bases and J lost 3, with 10 bases in between. The CDR3 covers 13 residues. CDR1 is SGHDT, CDR2 YYEEEE, per germline. Sequenced by immunoSEQ multiplex PCR; TCRdb stores in-frame clones only, minus some. The table lists 300,000 or so clones, approximately 90% of them singletons. The source is a woman between 18 and 29 years old who had recovered from COVID-19. Specimen: PBMCs or T cells enriched from blood (not recorded which). The chain recombines TRBV5-6 with TRBJ1-1; D call uncertain. The CDR3 region has the DNA TGTGCCAGCAGCCCGGGTTACTACACTGAAGCTTTCTTT. Translated: CASSPGYYTEAFF.